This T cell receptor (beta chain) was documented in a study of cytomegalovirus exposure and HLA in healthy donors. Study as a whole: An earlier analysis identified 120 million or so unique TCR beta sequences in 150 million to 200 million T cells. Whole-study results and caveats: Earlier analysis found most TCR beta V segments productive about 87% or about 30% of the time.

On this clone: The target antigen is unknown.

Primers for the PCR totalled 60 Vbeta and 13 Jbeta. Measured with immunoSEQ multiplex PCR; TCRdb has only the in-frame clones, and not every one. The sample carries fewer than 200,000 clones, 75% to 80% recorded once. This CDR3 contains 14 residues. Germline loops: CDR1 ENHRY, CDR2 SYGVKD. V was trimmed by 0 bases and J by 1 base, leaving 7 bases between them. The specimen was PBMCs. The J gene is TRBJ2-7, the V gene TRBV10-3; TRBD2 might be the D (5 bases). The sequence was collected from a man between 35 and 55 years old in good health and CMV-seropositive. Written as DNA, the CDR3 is TGTGCCATCAGTGAGTCCACGGGGTCCTACGAGCAGTACTTC. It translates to CAISESTGSYEQYF.